This T cell receptor (beta chain) was observed in a study of graft-versus-host responses after intestinal transplantation. Study-level background: Among the recipients, all got anti-thymocyte globulin induction and then tacrolimus and steroids for around 3 years. Study findings and constraints: The marrow of recipients harbored GvH clones, and ileum or blood showed some of them first. Allograft clonal ratios (graft-versus-host to host-versus-graft) were high in patients who had graft-donor T cell macrochimerism.

Concerning this clone itself: Its antigen remains unidentified.

Method: immunoSEQ multiplex PCR; TCRdb's copy keeps in-frame clones and lacks some. Here the sample spans around 12,000 clones, under 95% being singletons. The TCR originated in a human patient who received an intestinal transplant, so some T cells may come from the graft donor. Source: PBMCs, taken roughly 1,100 days after intestinal transplantation.

DNA for the CDR3: TGTGCCAGCAGTCGGGGGCTGGACACTGAAGCTTTCTTT. This translates into CASSRGLDTEAFF. The genes are TRBV6-5 and TRBJ1-1; a possible D gene is TRBD1 (6 bases). This CDR3 spans 13 amino acids. The germline V gene encodes CDR1 MNHEY and CDR2 SVGAGI. V lost 5 bases and J lost 3, with 10 bases in between.